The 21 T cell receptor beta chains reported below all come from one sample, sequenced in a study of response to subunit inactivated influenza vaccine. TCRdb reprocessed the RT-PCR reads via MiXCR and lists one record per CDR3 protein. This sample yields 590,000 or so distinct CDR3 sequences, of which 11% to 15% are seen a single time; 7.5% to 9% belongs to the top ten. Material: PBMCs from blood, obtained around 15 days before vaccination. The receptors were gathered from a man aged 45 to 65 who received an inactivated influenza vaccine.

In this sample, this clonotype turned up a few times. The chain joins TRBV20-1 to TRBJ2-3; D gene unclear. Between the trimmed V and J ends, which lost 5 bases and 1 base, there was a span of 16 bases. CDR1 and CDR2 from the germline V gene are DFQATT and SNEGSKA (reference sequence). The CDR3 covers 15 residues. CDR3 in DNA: TGCAGTGCTGCGAAACTGGGGTCTGGCACAGATACGCAGTATTTT. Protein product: CSAAKLGSGTDTQYF.

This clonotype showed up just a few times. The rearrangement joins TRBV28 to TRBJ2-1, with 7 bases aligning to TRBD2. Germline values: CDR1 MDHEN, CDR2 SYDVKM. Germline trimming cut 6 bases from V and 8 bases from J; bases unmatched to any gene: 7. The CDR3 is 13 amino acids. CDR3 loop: CASSWGGAHEQFF. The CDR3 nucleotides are TGTGCCAGCAGCTGGGGGGGAGCCCATGAGCAGTTCTTC.

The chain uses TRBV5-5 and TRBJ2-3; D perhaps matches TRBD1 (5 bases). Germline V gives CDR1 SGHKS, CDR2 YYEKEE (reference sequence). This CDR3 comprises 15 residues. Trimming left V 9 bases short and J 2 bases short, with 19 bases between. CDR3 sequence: CATASFMTDTDTQYF. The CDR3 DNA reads TGTGCCACCGCGAGCTTCATGACAGACACAGATACGCAGTATTTT.

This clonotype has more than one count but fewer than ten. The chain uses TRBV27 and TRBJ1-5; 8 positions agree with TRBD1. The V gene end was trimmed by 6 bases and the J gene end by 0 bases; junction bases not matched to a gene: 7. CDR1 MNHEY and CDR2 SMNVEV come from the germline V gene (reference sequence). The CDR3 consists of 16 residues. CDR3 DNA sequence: TGTGCCAGCAGCCCCGGGACAGGCTATAGCAATCAGCCCCAGCATTTT. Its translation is CASSPGTGYSNQPQHF.

This chain's CDR3 is CASSSGAVETQYF. CDR3 nucleotides: TGTGCCAGCAGCTCAGGGGCCGTAGAGACCCAGTACTTC. The rearrangement links TRBV27 to TRBJ2-5, with D possibly TRBD1 on 6 matching bases. Per germline, CDR1 MNHEY and CDR2 SMNVEV (reference sequence). The CDR3 length is 13 residues. The V gene lost 6 bases and the J gene lost 4 bases, with 12 bases spanning the gap.

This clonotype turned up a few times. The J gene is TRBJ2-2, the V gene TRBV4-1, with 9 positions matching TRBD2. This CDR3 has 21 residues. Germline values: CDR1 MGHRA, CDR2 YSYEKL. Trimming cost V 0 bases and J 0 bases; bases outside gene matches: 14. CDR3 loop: CASSQDGGTSPFPANTGELFF. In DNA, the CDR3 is TGCGCCAGCAGCCAAGATGGCGGGACTAGCCCTTTTCCCGCGAACACCGGGGAGCTGTTTTTT.

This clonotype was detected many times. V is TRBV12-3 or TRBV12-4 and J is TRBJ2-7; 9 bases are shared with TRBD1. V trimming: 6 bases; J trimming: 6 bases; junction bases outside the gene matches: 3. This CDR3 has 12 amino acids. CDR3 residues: CASSPTGGEQYF. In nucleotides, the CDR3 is TGTGCCAGCAGCCCGACAGGGGGCGAGCAGTACTTC.

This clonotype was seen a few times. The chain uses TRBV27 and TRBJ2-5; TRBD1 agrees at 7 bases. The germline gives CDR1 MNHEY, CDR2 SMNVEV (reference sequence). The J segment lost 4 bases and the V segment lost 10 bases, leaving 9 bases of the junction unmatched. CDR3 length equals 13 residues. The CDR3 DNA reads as TGTGCCACCAGAAGACAGGGACGAGAGACCCAGTACTTC. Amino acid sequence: CATRRQGRETQYF.

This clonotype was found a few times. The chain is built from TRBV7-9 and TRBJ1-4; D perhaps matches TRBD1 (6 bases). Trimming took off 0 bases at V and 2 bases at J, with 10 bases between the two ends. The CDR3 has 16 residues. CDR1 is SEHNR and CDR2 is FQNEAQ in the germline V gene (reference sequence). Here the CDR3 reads CASSLATGSTNEKLFF. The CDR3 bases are TGTGCCAGCAGCTTAGCTACAGGGTCCACTAATGAAAAACTGTTTTTT.

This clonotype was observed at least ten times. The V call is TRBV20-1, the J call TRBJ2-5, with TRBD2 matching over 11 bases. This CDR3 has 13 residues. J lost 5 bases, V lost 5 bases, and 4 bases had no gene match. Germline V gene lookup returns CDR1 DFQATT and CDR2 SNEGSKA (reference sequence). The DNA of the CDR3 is TGCAGTGCTTCAAGGACTAGCGGGGAGACCCAGTACTTC. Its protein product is CSASRTSGETQYF.

The chain's CDR3 is CAISRGGSLGTDTQYF. The CDR3 region has the DNA TGTGCCATCAGTCGGGGGGGTTCATTAGGCACAGATACGCAGTATTTT. The gene calls are TRBV10-3 and TRBJ2-3, with 8 bases lining up with TRBD2. This CDR3 is built from 16 residues. With 5 bases clipped from V and 1 base from J, the junction kept 8 bases outside the gene matches. Germline V gene lookup returns CDR1 ENHRY and CDR2 SYGVKD.

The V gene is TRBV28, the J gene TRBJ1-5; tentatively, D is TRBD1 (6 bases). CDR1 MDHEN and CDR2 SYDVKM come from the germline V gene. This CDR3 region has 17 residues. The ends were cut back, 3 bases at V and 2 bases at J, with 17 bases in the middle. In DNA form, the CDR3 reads TGTGCCAGCAGTTTCGGGGTAGGGGGGCTCGGCAATCAGCCCCAGCATTTT. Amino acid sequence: CASSFGVGGLGNQPQHF.

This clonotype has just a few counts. The CDR3 DNA is TGTGCCAGCAGCTTTAGTACGGCCAACTATGGCTACACCTTC. This sequence encodes CASSFSTANYGYTF. V is TRBV7-2 and J is TRBJ1-2; D not certain. CDR3 length: 14 residues. V was shortened by 3 bases and J by 2 bases, with 10 bases between the two germline ends. CDR1 and CDR2 from the germline V gene are SGHTA and FQGNSA.

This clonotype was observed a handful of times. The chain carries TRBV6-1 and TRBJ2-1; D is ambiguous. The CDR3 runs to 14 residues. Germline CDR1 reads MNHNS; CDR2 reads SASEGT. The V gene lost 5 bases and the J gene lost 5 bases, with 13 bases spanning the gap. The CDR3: CASSPAAGNNEQFF. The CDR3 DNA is TGTGCCAGCAGTCCGGCGGCAGGAAACAATGAGCAGTTCTTC.

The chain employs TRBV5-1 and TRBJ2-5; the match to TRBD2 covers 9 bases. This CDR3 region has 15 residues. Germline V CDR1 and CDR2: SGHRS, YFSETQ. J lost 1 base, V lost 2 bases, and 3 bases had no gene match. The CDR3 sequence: CASSLLAGAQETQYF. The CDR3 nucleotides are TGCGCCAGCAGCTTATTAGCGGGGGCCCAAGAGACCCAGTACTTC.

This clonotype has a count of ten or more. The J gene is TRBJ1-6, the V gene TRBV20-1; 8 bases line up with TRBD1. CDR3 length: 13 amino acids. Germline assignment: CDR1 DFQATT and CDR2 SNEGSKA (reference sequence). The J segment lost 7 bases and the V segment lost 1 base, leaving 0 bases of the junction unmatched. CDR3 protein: CSARGTGNSPLHF. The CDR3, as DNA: TGCAGTGCTAGAGGGACAGGGAATTCACCCCTCCACTTT.

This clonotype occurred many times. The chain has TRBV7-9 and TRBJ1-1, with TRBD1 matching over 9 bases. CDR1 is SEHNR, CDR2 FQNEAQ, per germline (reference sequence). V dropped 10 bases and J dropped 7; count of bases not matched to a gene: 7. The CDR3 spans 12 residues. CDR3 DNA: TGTGCCACAAGGGGACAGGGTTTTGAAGCTTTCTTT. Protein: CATRGQGFEAFF.

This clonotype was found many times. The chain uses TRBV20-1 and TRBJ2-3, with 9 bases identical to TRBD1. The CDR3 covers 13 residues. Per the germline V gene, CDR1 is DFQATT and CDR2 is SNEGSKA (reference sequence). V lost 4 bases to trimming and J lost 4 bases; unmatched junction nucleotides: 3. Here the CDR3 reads CSATRQGADTQYF. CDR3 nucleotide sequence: TGCAGTGCTACAAGACAGGGGGCAGATACGCAGTATTTT.

The CDR3 region is CSARPSGEQTQYF. The CDR3, as DNA: TGCAGTGCCCGGCCTAGCGGGGAGCAGACCCAGTACTTC. The chain combines TRBV20-1 with TRBJ2-5, with 9 positions matching TRBD2. This CDR3 region has 13 residues. Germline loops: CDR1 DFQATT, CDR2 SNEGSKA (reference sequence). The ends lost 6 bases at V and 6 bases at J; junction bases unmatched: 8.

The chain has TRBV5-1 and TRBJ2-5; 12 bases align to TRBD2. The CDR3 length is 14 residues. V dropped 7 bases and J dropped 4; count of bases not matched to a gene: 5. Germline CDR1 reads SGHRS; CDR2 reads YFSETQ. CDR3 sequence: CASAGTSGLETQYF. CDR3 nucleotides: TGCGCCAGCGCCGGGACTAGCGGGTTAGAGACCCAGTACTTC.

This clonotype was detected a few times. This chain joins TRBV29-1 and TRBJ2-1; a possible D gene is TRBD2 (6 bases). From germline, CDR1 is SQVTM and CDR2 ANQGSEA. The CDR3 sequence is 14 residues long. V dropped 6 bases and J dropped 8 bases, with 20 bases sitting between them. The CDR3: CSVGGRALSHEQFF. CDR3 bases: TGCAGCGTCGGGGGTAGAGCCCTTTCCCATGAGCAGTTCTTC.